The source of this T cell receptor (beta chain) is a study of shared clonotypes between healthy human individuals. Every subset had its genomic DNA shared out evenly among several immunoSEQ plates. Sequenced by immunoSEQ multiplex PCR; TCRdb stores in-frame clones only, minus some. The repertoire holds 2 million to 3 million clones, with approximately 92% as singletons. V was pared by 0 bases and J by 1 base, with 11 bases between. Germline lookup yields CDR1 GTSNPN and CDR2 SVGIG (reference sequence). The CDR3 length is 15 residues. None of the donors, who were healthy HIV-negative adults, had recently had acute infections or vaccinations. With respect to this clone: Its cognate antigen is unknown.

General study points: Among non-shared clonotypes, generation probabilities were lower than among those shared by all four donors.

The V gene is TRBV30, the J gene TRBJ2-3; a possible D gene is TRBD1 (5 bases). The sequence was obtained from a young man in good health. Input material: naive CD4+ T cells sorted from blood. Regarding subset: CD45RA+ positively selected. CDR3 bases: TGTGCCTGGAGTGTAGGTATGGGGCGCACAGATACGCAGTATTTT. Encoded protein: CAWSVGMGRTDTQYF.